This TCR beta chain was obtained from a study of T cell repertoires in cytomegalovirus infection. Overall study: TCR beta signatures that were public indicated CMV infection and matching HLA type.

Findings of the study overall: Dominating the ex vivo response were HLA-C-restricted CMV-specific TCR beta clonotypes.

Trimming removed 8 bases from V and 10 bases from J, with 15 bases in between. The CDR3 is made up of 12 amino acids. A note on this clonotype: Its antigen remains unknown.

In TCRdb, the reads were re-called with MiXCR into one record per CDR3 protein. This table has tens of thousands of distinct CDR3 sequences, around 33% appearing once. Sequenced input: PBMCs, sequenced either directly or after in vitro stimulation (not recorded which). This receptor was obtained from a human donor in good health (CMV status not recorded). Some clones in this sample may be carry-over from other donors' samples. The genes are TRBV12-3 or TRBV12-4 and TRBJ2-1; no clear D. The CDR3 protein is CASGPIFWEQFF. The CDR3 DNA follows: TGTGCCAGCGGGCCAATCTTTTGGGAGCAGTTCTTC.